This section outlines one T cell receptor (beta chain) sequence together with its context. Time point described: peripheral blood 6 weeks after treatment start. The data were obtained in a study of PD-L1 blockade in urothelial cancer. Looking at the study overall: Prior chemotherapy in patients spanned 0 to 3 regimens. The study recovered a median of roughly 140,000 T cells per blood sample.

Sequencing used immunoSEQ multiplex PCR; TCRdb keeps in-frame clones, though not all of them. Among some 31,000 clones listed, 75% to 85% were seen once. The CDR3 is 17 residues long. The V gene's germline CDR1 is LNHDA and CDR2 SQIVND (reference sequence). V was pared by 1 base and J by 1 base, with 9 bases of the junction left unmatched. The source material was PBMCs, sampled around atezolizumab (anti-PD-L1) treatment. This sequence originates from a man in his sixties or seventies with urothelial cancer. The chain couples TRBV19 to TRBJ2-5; the match to TRBD2 covers 7 bases. In DNA, the CDR3 is TGTGCCAGTAGTATAGGCGGGGGACCTTCTCGCCAAGAGACCCAGTACTTC. This sequence encodes CASSIGGGPSRQETQYF.